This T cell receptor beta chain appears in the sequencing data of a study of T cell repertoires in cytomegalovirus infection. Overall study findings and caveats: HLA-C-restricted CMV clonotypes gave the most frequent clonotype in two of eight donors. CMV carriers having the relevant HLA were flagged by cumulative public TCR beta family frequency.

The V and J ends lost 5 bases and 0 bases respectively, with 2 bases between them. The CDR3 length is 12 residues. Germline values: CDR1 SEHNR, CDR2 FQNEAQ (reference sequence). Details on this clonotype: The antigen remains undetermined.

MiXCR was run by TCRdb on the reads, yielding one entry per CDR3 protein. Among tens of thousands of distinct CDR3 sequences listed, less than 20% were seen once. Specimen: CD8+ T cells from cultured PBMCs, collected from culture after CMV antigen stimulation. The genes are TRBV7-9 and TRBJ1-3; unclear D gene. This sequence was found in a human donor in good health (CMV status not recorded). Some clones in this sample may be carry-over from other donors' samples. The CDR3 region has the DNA TGTGCCAGCAGCCCCTCTGGAAACACCATATATTTT. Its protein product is CASSPSGNTIYF.